Below are 10 T cell receptor beta chains sequenced from a single sample in a study of vaccination and CD4 T cells after COVID-19. Treatment denoted: roughly 11-day PBMC culture with coronavirus spike peptide pools or control peptides (ViraFEST assay). Cultured CD4+ T cell DNA underwent sequencing with the Oncomine TCR Beta short-read assay. One entry per CDR3 protein, called by TCRdb with MiXCR from the PCR reads. The table has some 3,600 distinct CDR3 sequences, 15% seen once; the top ten hold approximately 19%. Their cognate antigens are unknown. Sequences were obtained from CD4+ T cells from blood, cultured in vitro. The receptors originated from a human donor who had recovered from COVID-19.

This clonotype came up a few times. The CDR3 nucleotides read TGCGCCAGCAGCCAATTCCTATCGACAGGGACCAATTCACCCCTCCACTTT. Translating it yields CASSQFLSTGTNSPLHF. V and J are TRBV4-1 and TRBJ1-6, with 7 nucleotides matching TRBD1. CDR3 length: 17 amino acids. The germline V gene has CDR1 MGHRA and CDR2 YSYEKL. The V and J ends lost 2 bases and 7 bases, in that order; junction bases with no gene match: 11.

This clonotype is categorized as medium-sized (0.01 to 0.1%). The CDR3 region has the DNA TGTGCCTGGAGTGCCGTAGCTGAGCAGTTCTTC. It yields the protein CAWSAVAEQFF. This chain uses TRBV30 with TRBJ2-1; D gene unclear. Germline V gene data show CDR1 as GTSNPN and CDR2 as SVGIG (reference sequence). The V gene lost 1 base and the J gene lost 9 bases, with 7 bases spanning the gap. The length of the CDR3 is 11 residues.

This chain connects TRBV3-1 to TRBJ2-5; possibly TRBD1 for D (6 bases). Trimming pared 5 bases from V and 3 bases from J, leaving 10 bases between. CDR3 length: 13 residues. Germline V gene lookup returns CDR1 LGHDT and CDR2 YNNKEL (reference sequence). CDR3 sequence (DNA): TGTGCCAGCAGCAGGGGGTTAAAAGAGACCCAGTACTTC. This sequence encodes CASSRGLKETQYF.

This clonotype was observed a handful of times. V usage is TRBV30 and J usage is TRBJ2-2; D gene ambiguous. The CDR3 loop spans 13 amino acids. CDR1 and CDR2 (germline): GTSNPN, SVGIG (reference sequence). The V end lost 2 bases, the J end lost 2 bases, and 6 bases lay between the germline ends. CDR3 DNA sequence: TGTGCCTGGAGTCGGCATAACACCGGGGAGCTGTTTTTT. Translated: CAWSRHNTGELFF. Full variable domain (remainder filled in from reference TRBV30 and TRBJ2-2): SQTIHQWPATLVQPVGSPLSLECTVEGTSNPNLYWYRQAAGRGLQLLFYSVGIGQISSEVPQNLSASRPQDRQFILSSKKLLLSDSGFYLCAWSRHNTGELFFGEGSRLTVL.

This clonotype counts as medium-sized (0.01 to 0.1%). V and J are TRBV15 and TRBJ1-6; TRBD1 is a possible D gene (5 bases). There are 20 residues in the CDR3. The germline V gene encodes CDR1 LNHNV and CDR2 YYDKDF (reference sequence). Trimming pared 0 bases from V and 5 bases from J, leaving 23 bases between. DNA of the CDR3: TGTGCCACCAGCAGAGATCGGTGGATCGCCGGGGCCAGTAATAATTCACCCCTCCACTTT. Translation gives CATSRDRWIAGASNNSPLHF.

By sample share, this clonotype is medium-sized (0.01 to 0.1%). The CDR3: CASSHPAFSLSYEQYF. DNA for the CDR3: TGCGCCAGCAGTCACCCGGCGTTCTCCCTATCCTACGAGCAGTACTTC. The chain links TRBV23-1 to TRBJ2-7, with D unresolved. Being an ORF, TRBV23-1 has a function that is uncertain. The V end was cut by 3 bases, the J end by 1 base, with 16 bases between. The CDR3 has 16 amino acids.

This clonotype has only a few counts. The chain employs TRBV20-1 and TRBJ2-3, with D unclear. Trimming removed 0 bases at V and 2 bases at J, with 12 bases between. This CDR3 contains 15 residues. Germline lookup yields CDR1 DFQATT and CDR2 SNEGSKA (reference sequence). CDR3 coding DNA: TGCAGTGCTAGAGATGAGGCGGTGCCCACAGATACGCAGTATTTT. Amino acid sequence: CSARDEAVPTDTQYF.

Notes on this clonotype: Just one base apart from a much larger clone, this may be a read error. The genes are TRBV27 and TRBJ1-5; TRBD1 is a possible D gene (5 bases). The germline CDR1 and CDR2 sequences are MNHEY and SMNVEV (reference sequence). V was trimmed by 3 bases and J by 6 bases, leaving 18 bases between them. The CDR3 contains 16 residues. The chain's CDR3 is CASSLTGGQGRQPQHF. Here the CDR3 DNA reads TGTGCCAGCAGTTTGACGGGTGGTCAGGGACGTCAGCCCCAGCATTTT.

In its sample, this clonotype is hyperexpanded. The gene calls are TRBV6-5 and TRBJ1-1; 7 positions match TRBD1. CDR1 and CDR2 (germline): MNHEY, SVGAGI. V was pared by 2 bases and J by 5 bases, with 5 bases of the junction left unmatched. The CDR3 has 14 residues. The CDR3 region has the DNA TGTGCCAGCAGTTACAACAGGGGATTGACTGAAGCTTTCTTT. This translates into CASSYNRGLTEAFF.

The gene calls are TRBV19 and TRBJ2-5, with a weak D call TRBD1 (5 bases). V shed 1 base and J shed 5 bases, with 8 bases lying between them. The CDR3 loop spans 13 amino acids. From germline, CDR1 is LNHDA and CDR2 SQIVND (reference sequence). CDR3 amino acids: CASSIAGLETQYF. CDR3 DNA sequence: TGTGCCAGTAGTATAGCAGGGCTGGAGACCCAGTACTTC.